One sample yielded the 25 T cell receptor beta chains listed below, sequenced in a study of post-analysis software for immune sequencing data. No cognate antigen is known for these TCRs. Study-wide points: Among five TRBV segments more frequent in patients than controls were TRBV5-6, TRBV5-1 and TRBV20-1.

Unique molecular identifiers tagged the TCR beta cDNA libraries. One entry per CDR3 protein results from TCRdb running MiXCR on the PCR reads. Here the sample spans over 250,000 distinct CDR3 sequences, 36% being singletons. The specimen sequenced was blood. The receptor set was obtained from a girl aged 5-17 years with multiple sclerosis.

This chain links TRBV6-1 with TRBJ1-2; the D gene is possibly TRBD1 (5 bases). V was shortened by 1 base and J by 4 bases, with 10 bases between the two germline ends. This CDR3 is 14 amino acids long. Per germline, CDR1 MNHNS and CDR2 SASEGT. CDR3 sequence reads: CASSEGRGIYGYTF. DNA of the CDR3: TGTGCCAGCAGTGAAGGGAGGGGAATCTATGGCTACACCTTC.

This clonotype was observed many times. This chain connects TRBV6-5 to TRBJ2-4, with D hard to call. V was trimmed by 0 bases and J by 3 bases, leaving 9 bases between them. The CDR3 totals 15 residues. Germline V CDR1 and CDR2: MNHEY, SVGAGI. CDR3 in DNA: TGTGCCAGCAGTTACTCGAGAATAGGCAAAAACATTCAGTACTTC. This encodes CASSYSRIGKNIQYF.

This clonotype was counted at least ten times. The chain combines TRBV7-9 with TRBJ2-1, with D unresolved. Germline CDR1 SEHNR, CDR2 FQNEAQ (reference sequence). The CDR3 loop spans 12 amino acids. Trimming took off 7 bases at V and 8 bases at J, with 12 bases between the two ends. CDR3 sequence (DNA): TGTGCCAGCACCCGTGGATACGATGAGCAGTTCTTC. This codes for CASTRGYDEQFF.

This clonotype was seen a single time. The chain recombines TRBV29-1 with TRBJ2-5, with D perhaps matching TRBD1 (6 bases). The germline V gene has CDR1 SQVTM and CDR2 ANQGSEA. Trimming took off 6 bases at V and 0 bases at J, with 11 bases between the two ends. CDR3 length equals 13 residues. The DNA for the CDR3 is TGCAGCGTAGGCCGGGACAACCAAGAGACCCAGTACTTC. Its protein is CSVGRDNQETQYF.

For this clonotype: A much larger clone differs by one base, so this may be a read error. This chain joins TRBV5-1 and TRBJ1-6, with D possibly TRBD1 on 5 matching bases. The CDR3 sequence is 15 residues long. Germline-derived CDR1 and CDR2 are SGHRS and YFSETQ. CDR3 coding DNA: TGCGCCAGCAGCTTGGTGGCAGGGCGGAATTCACCCCCCCACTTT. As protein: CASSLVAGRNSPPHF.

Only a few counts were recorded for this clonotype. The chain is built from TRBV6-1 and TRBJ2-6; no clear D gene. The germline CDR1 and CDR2 sequences are MNHNS and SASEGT. Trimming stripped 7 bases from V and 4 bases from J, with 5 bases between. The CDR3 is made up of 12 amino acids. Here the CDR3 DNA reads TGTGCCAGCAAGTGGGGGGCCAACGTCCTGACTTTC. Translation: CASKWGANVLTF.

CDR3 sequence reads: CSVGGGRETQYF. CDR3 nucleotide sequence: TGCAGCGTTGGTGGGGGCAGAGAGACCCAGTACTTC. The chain carries TRBV29-1 and TRBJ2-5; D is perhaps TRBD1 (6 bases). Trimming removed 4 bases at V and 4 bases at J, with 10 bases between. Germline CDR1 SQVTM, CDR2 ANQGSEA. CDR3 length: 12 amino acids. The variable domain in full, with the rest retrieved from reference TRBV29-1 and TRBJ2-5, is SAVISQKPSRDICQRGTSLTIQCQVDSQVTMMFWYRQQPGQSLTLIATANQGSEATYESGFVIDKFPISRPNLTFSTLTVSNMSPEDSSIYLCSVGGGRETQYFGPGTRLLVL.

Notes on this clonotype: A read error is possible here, since a much larger clone lies one base away. CDR3 in DNA: TGCGGTGCCAGTACTAGCGGGGGGCTGGATACGCAGTATTTT. This gives the protein CGASTSGGLDTQYF. V is TRBV20-1 and J is TRBJ2-3; 12 bases fit TRBD2. Looked up from germline, CDR1 is DFQATT and CDR2 is SNEGSKA (reference sequence). This CDR3 is 14 amino acids long.

The rearrangement joins TRBV18 to TRBJ1-6, with a tentative D call TRBD1 (5 bases). The CDR3 is 15 amino acids. Per germline, CDR1 KGHSH and CDR2 LQKENI. V dropped 6 bases and J dropped 5 bases, with 14 bases sitting between them. CDR3 in amino acids: CASSLGTDNNSPLHF. The CDR3 DNA follows: TGTGCCAGCTCCTTGGGGACCGATAATAATTCACCCCTCCACTTT.

The sample holds a few counts of this clonotype. CDR3 loop: CASSFPGRGLNTEAFF. The CDR3 DNA follows: TGTGCCAGCAGTTTCCCCGGCAGGGGCCTGAACACTGAAGCTTTCTTT. The chain has TRBV6-6 and TRBJ1-1; the D gene is possibly TRBD1 (6 bases). Deletions cut 4 bases from V and 0 bases from J, with 15 bases between. This CDR3 region has 16 residues. Germline-derived CDR1 and CDR2 are MNHNY and SVGAGI (reference sequence).

V usage is TRBV29-1 and J usage is TRBJ2-1; D gene uncertain. This CDR3 has 15 amino acids. V shed 4 bases and J shed 2 bases, with 15 bases lying between them. Germline V lookup: CDR1 SQVTM, CDR2 ANQGSEA. CDR3 amino acids: CSVGRLGLPYNEQFF. Here the CDR3 DNA reads TGCAGCGTTGGTCGGTTAGGGCTGCCCTACAATGAGCAGTTCTTC.

There are many counts of this clonotype. This chain uses TRBV7-9 with TRBJ1-1; D not certain. The CDR3 sequence is 15 residues long. V was clipped by 1 base and J by 1 base, with 10 bases between them. CDR1 SEHNR and CDR2 FQNEAQ come from the germline V gene (reference sequence). The CDR3 coding sequence is TGTGCCAGCAGCTTAGGTGCGGGCCCGAACACTGAAGCTTTCTTT. It yields the protein CASSLGAGPNTEAFF.

J is TRBJ2-2 and V is TRBV20-1; 10 bases are shared with TRBD2. There are 14 residues in the CDR3. Trimming removed 5 bases from V and 2 bases from J; junction bases left unmatched: 2. The germline V gene encodes CDR1 DFQATT and CDR2 SNEGSKA (reference sequence). CDR3 sequence: CSARTSGNTGELFF. In nucleotides, the CDR3 is TGCAGTGCTCGGACTAGCGGTAACACCGGGGAGCTGTTTTTT.

This clonotype was detected once. This sequence may be a read error, since a much larger clone differs from it by one base. This sequence joins TRBV10-2 and TRBJ1-1; no clear D. The V gene's germline CDR1 is WSHSY and CDR2 SAAADI. CDR3 length: 11 amino acids. Trimming took off 3 bases at V and 8 bases at J, with 7 bases between the two ends. The CDR3 DNA reads as TGCGCCAGCAGTGATAGCAGCGAAGCTTTCTTT. This codes for CASSDSSEAFF.

As regards this clonotype: With a much larger clone just one base away, this may be a read error. The chain joins TRBV7-2 to TRBJ2-2; TRBD2 matches at 8 bases. Germline CDR1 and CDR2: SGHTA and FQGNSA. The CDR3 is 17 amino acids. Written as DNA, the CDR3 is TGTGCCGGCAGCTTAGGGGGACCGGGACTAGGAACCGGGGAGCTGTTTTTT. This gives the protein CAGSLGGPGLGTGELFF.

The chain combines TRBV20-1 with TRBJ2-5, with 9 bases lining up with TRBD1. The end of the DNA fits TRBJ2-7 better, so the J call may be wrong. Germline CDR1 and CDR2: DFQATT and SNEGSKA (reference sequence). This CDR3 region has 15 residues. CDR3 sequence (DNA): TGCAGTGCTAGAGATCGGAGACAGGGGGGCTACGAGCAGTACTTC. Translating it yields CSARDRRQGGYEQYF.

This clonotype was detected only a few times. The chain carries TRBV10-2 and TRBJ1-1; no firm D call. This CDR3 has 12 residues. V was clipped by 4 bases and J by 1 base, with 4 bases between them. Germline lookup yields CDR1 WSHSY and CDR2 SAAADI. CDR3 nucleotide sequence: TGCGCCAGCAGTGGTGAGAACACTGAAGCTTTCTTT. Translated: CASSGENTEAFF.

The table lists this clonotype with many counts. This chain joins TRBV10-2 and TRBJ2-3; the D gene is possibly TRBD2 (6 bases). Germline values: CDR1 WSHSY, CDR2 SAAADI. The CDR3 is 15 residues long. Trimming removed 4 bases at V and 0 bases at J, with 11 bases between. Written as DNA, the CDR3 is TGCGCCAGCAGTGCATGGGGGACTAGCACAGATACGCAGTATTTT. It codes for CASSAWGTSTDTQYF.

In its sample, this clonotype was seen many times. CDR3 sequence: CASSLVDEQGGGYTF. CDR3 coding DNA: TGCGCCAGCAGCTTGGTTGACGAACAAGGGGGTGGCTACACCTTC. The chain couples TRBV5-1 to TRBJ1-2; TRBD1 might be the D (6 bases). The CDR3 sequence is 15 residues long. The germline CDR1 and CDR2 sequences are SGHRS and YFSETQ. V lost 0 bases and J lost 7, with 16 bases in between. The entire variable domain, with the rest obtained from reference TRBV5-1 and TRBJ1-2, is as follows: KAGVTQTPRYLIKTRGQQVTLSCSPISGHRSVSWYQQTPGQGLQFLFEYFSETQRNKGNFPGRFSGRQFSNSRSEMNVSTLELGDSALYLCASSLVDEQGGGYTFGSGTRLTVV.

The chain couples TRBV27 to TRBJ2-3; 12 bases line up with TRBD1. The CDR3 spans 16 residues. CDR1 MNHEY and CDR2 SMNVEV come from the germline V gene (reference sequence). The V and J ends lost 5 bases and 3 bases, in that order; junction bases with no gene match: 6. Here the CDR3 DNA reads TGTGCCAGCAGTCCCGGGACAGGGGGCGTTACAGATACGCAGTATTTT. Translated, it gives CASSPGTGGVTDTQYF.

There are a few counts of this clonotype. V and J are TRBV20-1 and TRBJ1-3; no clear D. The germline V and J ends were trimmed by 0 bases and 2 bases, with 11 bases remaining between them. CDR1 is DFQATT, CDR2 SNEGSKA, per germline (reference sequence). This CDR3 contains 15 residues. CDR3 coding DNA: TGCAGTGCTAGAGATCCGACCGGGACTGGAAACACCATATATTTT. It translates to CSARDPTGTGNTIYF.

Many counts were recorded for this clonotype. This sequence joins TRBV20-1 and TRBJ1-2; maybe TRBD1 (5 bases). Germline V gene data show CDR1 as DFQATT and CDR2 as SNEGSKA (reference sequence). This CDR3 spans 15 amino acids. Deletions cut 0 bases from V and 5 bases from J, with 16 bases between. CDR3: CSARDIARVKYGYTF. CDR3 nucleotide sequence: TGCAGTGCTAGAGATATAGCCAGGGTGAAGTATGGCTACACCTTC.

The V gene is TRBV29-1, the J gene TRBJ2-1; D gene unclear. V gave up 1 base and J gave up 6 bases, with 10 bases separating them. The CDR3 sequence is 13 residues long. The germline CDR1 and CDR2 sequences are SQVTM and ANQGSEA. CDR3 coding DNA: TGCAGCGTTGAAGTGTCCGACTTCAATGAGCAGTTCTTC. It translates to CSVEVSDFNEQFF.

With respect to this clonotype: Being one base from a much bigger clone, this may be a read error. The rearrangement links TRBV2 to TRBJ1-5, with a possible D match to TRBD1 (5 bases). The CDR3 has 15 residues. Per the germline V gene, CDR1 is SNHLY and CDR2 is FYNNEI. V was cut by 8 bases and J by 2 bases, with 16 bases left in between. CDR3 coding DNA: TGTGCCAGCGGAGACGGGACGGCTCGCAATCAGCCCCAGCATTTT. Amino acids: CASGDGTARNQPQHF.

This clonotype was seen repeatedly, ten times or more. V is TRBV29-1 and J is TRBJ1-2; D perhaps matches TRBD1 (6 bases). This CDR3 has 14 residues. Per germline, CDR1 SQVTM and CDR2 ANQGSEA. V lost 7 bases and J lost 5, with 20 bases in between. The chain's CDR3 is CSGGEPDSNYGYTF. In nucleotides, the CDR3 is TGCAGCGGGGGGGAACCGGACAGTAATTATGGCTACACCTTC.